These T cell receptor beta chains were read from a single sample in a study of blood T cells in healthy people across ages. TCRdb reanalysed the 5' RACE reads using MiXCR and keeps one entry per CDR3 protein. The top ten clones hold roughly 3.7% of a sample with fewer than 800,000 distinct CDR3 sequences, around 21% of them seen once. What was sequenced was blood. These receptors were obtained from a man between 65 and 85 years old in good health. Both conserved end residues are trimmed from each CDR3.

V gene: TRBV20-1
J gene: TRBJ1-2
CDR3 protein: SARQVLTDGYT

V gene: TRBV6-2/TRBV6-3
J gene: TRBJ2-3
CDR3 protein: ASSYSAGSNTQY

V gene: TRBV20-1
J gene: TRBJ1-4
CDR3 protein: SALPGATNEILF

V gene: TRBV4-3
J gene: NA
CDR3 protein: ASSQESGSNEQY

V gene: TRBV15
J gene: NA
CDR3 protein: ATSTGGSYNVQF

V gene: TRBV7-3
J gene: TRBJ1-1
CDR3 protein: ASSLDVVSEAF

V gene: TRBV3-1
J gene: TRBJ2-5
CDR3 protein: ASSQLDRPQETQY

V gene: TRBV28
J gene: NA
CDR3 protein: ASTSIWRERDEQY

V gene: TRBV11-3
J gene: TRBJ2-3
CDR3 protein: ASSLAGTGHTQY

V gene: TRBV7-2
J gene: TRBJ1-2
CDR3 protein: ASSLFSSRGGAGYGYT

V gene: TRBV4-3
J gene: NA
CDR3 protein: ASSQGWGRYEQY

V gene: TRBV27
J gene: TRBJ2-7
CDR3 protein: ASSLYGSPYEQY

V gene: TRBV6-5
J gene: TRBJ2-5
CDR3 protein: ASSNDRIQETQY

V gene: TRBV29-1
J gene: TRBJ2-1
CDR3 protein: SVSPGLAGSYNEQF

V gene: TRBV3-1
J gene: TRBJ2-1
CDR3 protein: ANSPAGEGFYNEQF

V gene: TRBV5-1
J gene: TRBJ2-3
CDR3 protein: ASSYQGSHTDTQY

V gene: TRBV7-6
J gene: TRBJ2-1
CDR3 protein: ASSPRQVLSSYNEQF

V gene: TRBV30
J gene: NA
CDR3 protein: AWAQDYEQY

V gene: TRBV18
J gene: TRBJ2-2
CDR3 protein: ASPTSGTRNTGELF

V gene: TRBV7-9
J gene: TRBJ2-7
CDR3 protein: ASISPLGTGIYEQY

V gene: TRBV7-8
J gene: TRBJ2-1
CDR3 protein: ASSLALAGGLYEQF

V gene: TRBV20-1
J gene: TRBJ2-7
CDR3 protein: SARVGTATYEQY

V gene: TRBV20-1
J gene: TRBJ2-5
CDR3 protein: SASKGTETQY

V gene: TRBV7-6
J gene: TRBJ2-5
CDR3 protein: ASSFTVLDSRETQY

V gene: TRBV20-1
J gene: TRBJ2-5
CDR3 protein: SATGTGIETQY

V gene: TRBV5-1
J gene: TRBJ1-2
CDR3 protein: ASSLDGRGGYT

V gene: TRBV7-6
J gene: NA
CDR3 protein: ASSLSGRVNEQF

V gene: TRBV2
J gene: TRBJ2-7
CDR3 protein: ASSDRLYEQY

V gene: TRBV21-1
J gene: TRBJ2-5
CDR3 protein: ASSKGGTNRQETQY

V gene: TRBV6-1
J gene: TRBJ2-5
CDR3 protein: ASTSPGLAGKETQY

V gene: TRBV4-1
J gene: TRBJ1-2
CDR3 protein: ASSQEVLHGYT

V gene: TRBV7-9
J gene: NA
CDR3 protein: ASSLTGRSWHEQF

V gene: TRBV10-3
J gene: TRBJ1-2
CDR3 protein: AISMGQGLDYGYT

V gene: TRBV6-5
J gene: TRBJ1-1
CDR3 protein: ASSYSSGSPGTAAF

V gene: TRBV20-1
J gene: TRBJ2-3
CDR3 protein: SARESAGGSY

V gene: TRBV28
J gene: TRBJ2-1
CDR3 protein: ASSLLGGAYNEQF

V gene: TRBV14
J gene: TRBJ2-5
CDR3 protein: ASSPGYRGGETQY

V gene: TRBV20-1
J gene: TRBJ2-3
CDR3 protein: SARVAGSADTQY

V gene: TRBV29-1
J gene: TRBJ2-2
CDR3 protein: SHRSSGRAFGTGELF

V gene: TRBV20-1
J gene: TRBJ2-2
CDR3 protein: SAKDRANTGELF

V gene: TRBV20-1
J gene: TRBJ1-5
CDR3 protein: SARPGTGGNQPQH

V gene: TRBV3-1
J gene: TRBJ2-6
CDR3 protein: ASSQLAVSSGANVLT

V gene: TRBV3-1
J gene: TRBJ2-3
CDR3 protein: ASSRKFPLASSTDTQY

V gene: TRBV7-9
J gene: TRBJ1-2
CDR3 protein: ASSFSIGDT

V gene: TRBV12-3/TRBV12-4
J gene: TRBJ2-5
CDR3 protein: ASSFDVAGGRQTQY

V gene: TRBV3-1
J gene: TRBJ2-2
CDR3 protein: ASSLGKTTGELF

V gene: TRBV27
J gene: NA
CDR3 protein: ASSITYEQY

V gene: TRBV9
J gene: TRBJ2-3
CDR3 protein: ASSKEGTSGTTSTDTQY

V gene: TRBV7-7
J gene: TRBJ1-3
CDR3 protein: ASSDGHGNTIY